This T cell receptor (beta chain) came from a study of blood T cell repertoires in COVID-19 (dated by TCRdb to about 2020). For the study in its entirety: Collaborator samples came from the United States, Italy and Spain and covered acute and convalescent phases of COVID-19. The prospective study material was composed of cDNA or gDNA derived from T cells, B-cell-depleted T cells, or PBMCs. The dataset comprised deeply sampled blood TCRbeta repertoires from subjects exposed to, actively infected with, or recovered from COVID-19. The repertoires were released in a freely available public database meant as a resource for research on the immune response to SARS-CoV-2. Samples came from the ongoing ImmuneRACE study (first 160 participants) plus 1,254 subjects from 6 global collaborators. Sample metadata almost always included a de-identified subject ID, COVID-19 status, age in years and sex. Where available, HLA class I and class II types were obtained from metadata supplied by the sample provider rather than from assay-based typing. The study at large found these results: The amount of clinical and demographic metadata varied by source and participant and was provided uncurated.

TCRbeta CDR3 regions were amplified from genomic DNA by means of the immunoSEQ Assay, a bias-controlled multiplex PCR. Concerning the study's data processing: The number of nucleated cells in each sample was estimated from the amplification of reference gene primers within the assay. Sequence reads were collapsed and filtered to measure the absolute abundance of every unique TCRbeta CDR3 rearrangement. For each sample, productive Simpson clonality was calculated as the square root of Simpson's diversity index across productive rearrangements. Drawn from immuneACCESS, this table holds only the in-frame rearrangements with V and J called that TCRdb kept. Clones are partly lost; checked studies trace under half to an unresolved V gene and leave the rest unexplained. Clone size and V and J calls were adopted from that table, with D and trimming inferred from the DNA. The sample contains some 400,000 clones, 90% of them found a single time. The biggest ten clones account for 6.5% of the sample.

Comment on this clone: The antigen this receptor binds is unknown. No much larger clone is present one base from it, and per-base qualities are unavailable.

The collaborating institutions used their own protocols to collect whole blood in K2EDTA tubes. For TCRbeta analysis, collaborators shipped samples as frozen whole blood, isolated PBMCs, or DNA extracted from either of those sample types. From cysteine to phenylalanine, the CDR3 is 15 amino acids long. Only CDR3 DNA is held: 45 bases, read in frame from base 1. Deletion took 1 base off V and 3 bases off J, with a span of 10 bases between the germline ends. CDR1 is given as MNHNS and CDR2 as SASEGT, both from the germline V gene. The chain employs TRBV6-1 and TRBJ1-5, with the D gene call left open. Sequenced input: peripheral blood. This receptor was identified in a man younger than 35 with active or convalescent COVID-19. This receptor carries the CDR3 CASSEGAYNNQPQHF. The bases read TGTGCCAGCAGTGAAGGGGCCTATAACAATCAGCCCCAGCATTTT.